Listed below are T cell receptor beta chains from one sample, sequenced in a study of blood T cell repertoires in COVID-19. The repertoire was sequenced with immunoSEQ multiplex PCR; TCRdb's copy has only in-frame clones and lacks some. This repertoire shows 150,000 or so clones, approximately 87% found once; its top ten account for 3.5% to 5%. Sequences were obtained from PBMCs or T cells enriched from blood (not recorded which). These receptors came from a woman between 45 and 65 years old who had recovered from COVID-19. Each CDR3 is given with its conserved first and last residue.

TRBV19	13	TRBJ1-1	CASSWARNTEAFF
TRBV11-3	15	TRBJ2-2	CASSLGLTGTGELFF
TRBV5-4	16	TRBJ2-2	CASSELRSGGTGELFF
TRBV9	20	TRBJ2-1	CASSVLWGGERGSPYNEQFF
TRBV19	13	TRBJ1-5	CASSIGGRQPQHF
TRBV5-1	15	TRBJ1-1	CASSTLGHPNTEAFF
TRBV7-9	14	TRBJ1-6	CASSFQGKVSPLHF
TRBV19	15	TRBJ1-5	CASTLLGDSRRPQHF
TRBV28	14	TRBJ2-3	CASRRGGAADTQYF
TRBV7-2	13	TRBJ2-2	CASSPRQAGELFF
TRBV4-1	13	TRBJ2-5	CASSPLLGETQYF
TRBV7-9	16	TRBJ2-3	CASSLGTSGTTDTQYF
TRBV10-3	14	TRBJ1-1	CAISRQGGDTEAFF
TRBV18	14	TRBJ2-1	CASSKDRGDNEQFF
TRBV2	13	TRBJ2-6	CASRGQPDNVLTF
TRBV6-2/TRBV6-3	13	TRBJ1-5	CASSAQVNQPQHF
TRBV9	14	TRBJ1-2	CASSETGDPYGYTF
TRBV30	12	TRBJ1-2	CAWHRVGYGYTF
TRBV27	14	TRBJ1-5	CASKEGYSNQPQHF
TRBV10-3	17	TRBJ1-2	CAISHIGAGASGYGYTF
TRBV5-1	13	TRBJ1-4	CASKGEYGEKLFF
TRBV28	15	TRBJ1-2	CASSLSGGPNYGYTF
TRBV5-1	14	TRBJ1-2	CASSLNRDRGDYTF
TRBV5-1	15	TRBJ2-2	CASSLFTGQAGELFF
TRBV9	13	TRBJ1-2	CASSPSGNYGYTF
TRBV19	14	TRBJ1-1	CASSRGQWNTEAFF
TRBV4-1	14	TRBJ1-2	CASSQTGLSYGYTF
TRBV12-3/TRBV12-4	13	TRBJ1-1	CASSLRGLTEAFF
TRBV29-1	13	TRBJ2-1	CSVPPGLVNEQFF
TRBV7-9	14	TRBJ1-5	CASSSRGRDQPQHF
TRBV5-1	14	TRBJ1-3	CASSLGGPGNTIYF
TRBV14	13	TRBJ1-2	CASSQVPSYGYTF
TRBV7-9	16	TRBJ1-3	CASSSGTGFSGNTIYF
TRBV24-1	12	TRBJ1-1	CATSDYRGEAFF
TRBV28	13	TRBJ1-2	CASSFTGTDGYTF
TRBV7-9	15	TRBJ2-1	CASSPPGLASNEQFF
TRBV30	12	TRBJ1-3	CAWSPDWNTIYF
TRBV7-9	14	TRBJ2-2	CASSSMKWTGELFF
TRBV7-8	17	TRBJ2-5	CASSLRPDRRAQETQYF
TRBV6-2/TRBV6-3	16	TRBJ2-1	CASSPYASWGYNEQFF
TRBV9	15	TRBJ1-2	CASSVKGGAYYGYTF
TRBV5-5	14	TRBJ1-1	CASSLAPRNTEAFF
TRBV11-2	12	TRBJ1-2	CASSLSGGGYTF
TRBV25-1	17	TRBJ2-1	CASSESLGVRGRNEQFF
TRBV19	14	TRBJ1-2	CASIGTGSLYGYTF
TRBV7-2	18	TRBJ2-1	CASSSGWGSGGAYNEQFF
TRBV7-2	16	TRBJ2-5	CASSPVRAGGEETQYF
TRBV18	14	TRBJ1-2	CASSPDGGAGGYTF
TRBV13	16	TRBJ2-1	CASSLGGKSSYNEQFF
TRBV29-1	13	TRBJ1-2	CSAWGGDNYGYTF
TRBV18	15	TRBJ1-6	CASSQGQKPNSPLHF
TRBV12-2	14	TRBJ1-2	CASRLVSGNYGYTF
TRBV30	12	TRBJ1-2	CAWSVEGYGYTF
TRBV21-1	18	TRBJ2-3	CASSKKPSEQGLTDTQYF
TRBV7-3	15	TRBJ2-3	CASSRSGTSATTQYF
TRBV7-2	15	TRBJ1-1	CASSLSGRKNTEAFF
TRBV14	19	TRBJ2-5	CASSQFHSRVFLGGETQYF
TRBV11-3	15	TRBJ1-6	CASSSRGGLDSPLHF
TRBV5-1	15	TRBJ1-2	CGKNVGHPRGYGYTF
TRBV7-9	16	TRBJ2-5	CASSLGDRGNEETQYF